This is a list of T cell receptor beta chains from one sample in a study of CD8 T cells in ankylosing spondylitis. TCRdb independently ran MiXCR on the 5' RACE reads; one entry per CDR3 protein. Of some 350,000 distinct CDR3 sequences listed, approximately 15% are singletons. The specimen was blood, either unsorted or a sorted T cell fraction (not recorded which). These receptors were taken from a male donor with ankylosing spondylitis or in good health (not recorded which). Each CDR3 is given with its conserved first and last residue. The D gene is left open where the match is weak. The listing skips clone size in some rows; elsewhere it reads once, few, many or a size class.

d_call,v_call,clone_size,j_call,cdr3_nt,cdr3_aa
TRBD1,TRBV20-1,many,TRBJ1-3,TGCAGTGCTACTGGGACAGGTTCTGGAAACACCATATATTTT,CSATGTGSGNTIYF
NA,TRBV5-1,few,TRBJ2-1,TGCGCCAGCAGCCCAACCAGGGAATCGACCTACAATGAGCAGTTCTTC,CASSPTRESTYNEQFF
NA,TRBV5-1,NA,TRBJ2-2,TGCGCCAGCAGCTTGGTAGGGGAAAACACCGGGGAGCTGTTTTTT,CASSLVGENTGELFF
NA,TRBV20-1,NA,TRBJ1-4,TGCAGTGCTAGAGATTGGGTATTAGGGCTGTTTTTT,CSARDWVLGLFF
NA,TRBV6-6,few,TRBJ2-7,TGTGCCGTAGGGGGGAGTACCAACGAGCAGTACTTC,CAVGGSTNEQYF
TRBD1,TRBV7-9,few,TRBJ2-7,TGTGCCAGCAGCTTAGGACAGGGGGATGACTACGAGCAGTACTTC,CASSLGQGDDYEQYF
NA,TRBV12-3/TRBV12-4,many,TRBJ2-4,TGTGCCAGCAGTTCCTCGGGGCTAGCCAAAAACATTCAGTACTTC,CASSSSGLAKNIQYF
NA,TRBV6-5,few,TRBJ2-1,TGTGCCAGCAGTTACTCGCGAGGGAATGAGCAATTCTTC,CASSYSRGNEQFF
TRBD2,TRBV12-3/TRBV12-4,many,TRBJ2-3,TGTGCCAGCATGGAGACTAGCGGCACAGATACGCAGTATTTT,CASMETSGTDTQYF
NA,TRBV3-1,few,TRBJ2-1,TGTGCCAGCAGCCACCGACGGGACCCTCTGAGGAATGAGCAGTTCTTC,CASSHRRDPLRNEQFF
NA,TRBV20-1,few,TRBJ2-2,TGCAGTGCCCGTTCGGCGGAGGCCCCGAACACCGGGGAGCTGTTTTTT,CSARSAEAPNTGELFF
NA,TRBV6-1,few,TRBJ2-1,TGTGCCAGCAGATCAAGGGTGGTCAATGAGCAGTTCTTC,CASRSRVVNEQFF
TRBD2,TRBV24-1,NA,TRBJ2-1,TGTGCCACCAGTGGCGGGCTAGCGGGAGATGCCAATGAGCAGTTCTTC,CATSGGLAGDANEQFF
NA,TRBV6-5,few,TRBJ2-2,TGTGCCAGCAGTTATCGCTTCCGGACGAACACCGGGGAGCTGTTTTTT,CASSYRFRTNTGELFF
NA,TRBV6-5,few,TRBJ2-3,TGTGCCAGCAGTTACCCCGGAGGGCGGGGAGTTGAAGATACGCAGTATTTT,CASSYPGGRGVEDTQYF
TRBD1,TRBV10-3,few,TRBJ2-2,TGTGCCATCTCCCGGGACAGGGGGCAAACGAACACCGGGGAGCTGTTTTTT,CAISRDRGQTNTGELFF
TRBD2,TRBV12-3/TRBV12-4,few,TRBJ2-1,TGTGCCAGCAGTTCAGCGGGACTAGCGTACAATGAGCAGTTCTTC,CASSSAGLAYNEQFF
NA,TRBV5-1,few,TRBJ1-1,TGCGCCAGCACCCCGAGGGGTGCTTTCTTT,CASTPRGAFF
NA,TRBV30,NA,TRBJ2-3,TGTGCCTGGAGGACACCTAGCACAGATACGCAGTATTTT,CAWRTPSTDTQYF
TRBD1,TRBV20-1,NA,TRBJ2-1,TGCAGTGCTAACAGCGGCAACCGGGACAGGGGGAACAATGAGCAGTTCTTC,CSANSGNRDRGNNEQFF
NA,TRBV5-1,NA,TRBJ2-1,TGCGCCAGCGCCTTTAGTATCTCCTACAATGAGCAGTTCTTC,CASAFSISYNEQFF
NA,TRBV5-1,NA,TRBJ2-2,TGCGCCAGCAGCTTGTTAAGCGACACGAACACCGGGGAGCTGTTTTTT,CASSLLSDTNTGELFF
TRBD2,TRBV6-1,few,TRBJ2-2,TGTGCCAGCAGCGCCTACCCTAGCGGGGTTAACACCGGGGAGCTGTTTTTT,CASSAYPSGVNTGELFF
TRBD1,TRBV12-3/TRBV12-4,many,TRBJ2-7,TGTGCCAGCAGTTTAGCGGGACAGATTACCTACGAGCAGTACTTC,CASSLAGQITYEQYF
NA,TRBV14,NA,TRBJ2-3,TGTGCCAGCAGCCCCATCGCGACAGATACGCAGTATTTT,CASSPIATDTQYF
TRBD1,TRBV20-1,few,TRBJ1-2,TGCAGTGCTAGAAGGACAGGCAACTATGGCTACACCTTC,CSARRTGNYGYTF
NA,TRBV7-9,few,TRBJ1-4,TGTGCCAGCAGCTATCCGGCGGGTTATGAAAAACTGTTTTTT,CASSYPAGYEKLFF
NA,TRBV12-5,few,TRBJ2-3,TGTGCTAGTGGTTTAGGGCAGACGCACGGTACGCAGTATTTT,CASGLGQTHGTQYF
TRBD2,TRBV20-1,NA,TRBJ2-5,TGCAGTGCCGTACTAGCGGGAGGAGGAGAGACCCAGTACTTC,CSAVLAGGGETQYF
NA,TRBV7-8,few,TRBJ1-3,TGTGCCAGCAGCTCGGGACAAGCTGGAAACACCATATATTTT,CASSSGQAGNTIYF
NA,TRBV6-5,NA,TRBJ1-1,TGTGCCAGCAGTTACGGAGGTGAAGCTTTCTTT,CASSYGGEAFF
TRBD1,TRBV11-2,few,TRBJ2-3,TGTGCCAGCAGCATCATGGGGACAGGGGCCTTTAGTGGCACAGATACGCAGTATTTT,CASSIMGTGAFSGTDTQYF
NA,TRBV5-6,many,TRBJ1-3,TGTGCCAGCAGCCTTTACAGGGAGGACGCTGGAAACACCATATATTTT,CASSLYREDAGNTIYF
NA,TRBV5-1,NA,TRBJ2-1,TGCGCCAGCAGCTTGGGGTGGGGCGATGAGCAGTTCTTC,CASSLGWGDEQFF
NA,TRBV7-2,NA,TRBJ2-7,TGTGCCAGCAGCCGGGGGAGGATAGCAGATACCTACGAGCAGTACTTC,CASSRGRIADTYEQYF
NA,TRBV25-1,few,TRBJ2-7,TGTGCCAGCAGTGGGGGAAAGGGCAGCTCCTACGAGCAGTACTTC,CASSGGKGSSYEQYF
NA,TRBV5-8,NA,TRBJ1-1,TGTGCCAGCAGCTTGGGAGGCTCTTCGGGAGAAGCTTTCTTT,CASSLGGSSGEAFF
NA,TRBV7-9,NA,TRBJ2-2,TGTGCCAGCAGCTTAAGGGCCACGAACACCGGGGAGCTGTTTTTT,CASSLRATNTGELFF
NA,TRBV10-3,few,TRBJ1-3,TGTGCCATCAGTGAAGGGGTCTCTGGAAACACCATATATTTT,CAISEGVSGNTIYF
NA,TRBV7-9,NA,TRBJ1-1,TGTGCCAGCAGCTTAGAAACAAACACTGAAGCTTTCTTT,CASSLETNTEAFF
NA,TRBV7-8,NA,TRBJ2-1,TGTGCCAGCAGCGAAATGCCCGGGACCCCTTTTCGGTTCTTC,CASSEMPGTPFRFF
TRBD2,TRBV12-3/TRBV12-4,few,TRBJ2-7,TGTGCCAGCAGTTTCGACGGGAGGGGGACCTACGAGCAGTACTTC,CASSFDGRGTYEQYF
TRBD2,TRBV29-1,NA,TRBJ2-2,TGCAGCGTTGAAGGGCGACTAGCGGGGGCATTAGGCACCGGGGAGCTGTTTTTT,CSVEGRLAGALGTGELFF
NA,TRBV6-6,NA,TRBJ2-3,TGTGCCAGCAGGGACTCCACAGATACGCAGTATTTT,CASRDSTDTQYF
TRBD2,TRBV30,few,TRBJ2-1,TGTGCCTGCCTGACTAGCGGGGCCAGACATGAGCAGTTCTTC,CACLTSGARHEQFF
TRBD1,TRBV12-3/TRBV12-4,many,TRBJ1-1,TGTGCCAGCAGTCGCCCAGGGGGAGGAGGCCTGGGCCGTGAAGCTTTCTTT,CASSRPGGGGLGREAFF
NA,TRBV6-2/TRBV6-3,NA,TRBJ1-2,TGTGCCAGCACCGTGGGCAGGCGCTATGGCTACACCTTC,CASTVGRRYGYTF
NA,TRBV6-1,few,TRBJ1-5,TGTGCCAGCAGACCTACAGCCTACAATCAGCCCCAGCATTTT,CASRPTAYNQPQHF
NA,TRBV20-1,few,TRBJ2-1,TGCAGTGCTGACAATGAGCAGTTCTTC,CSADNEQFF
NA,TRBV6-6,NA,TRBJ2-2,TGTGCCAGCAGTTACCGATACACCGGGGAGCTGTTTTTT,CASSYRYTGELFF
TRBD1,TRBV5-1,NA,TRBJ1-2,TGCGCCAGCAGCTGGACAGGGGGGGACAATGGCTACACCTTC,CASSWTGGDNGYTF
TRBD1,TRBV20-1,few,TRBJ1-6,TGCAGTGCGCCAGACAGGGAAGGGTCACCCCTCCACTTT,CSAPDREGSPLHF
TRBD1,TRBV6-5,few,TRBJ1-1,TGTGCCAGCAGTTTTGGGTTGAGGGGGCACACTGAAGCTTTCTTT,CASSFGLRGHTEAFF
TRBD2,TRBV6-2/TRBV6-3,NA,TRBJ2-3,TGTGCCAGCAGTTACTCTCTCTTCGGGCGGGAGAGCACAGATACGCAGTATTTT,CASSYSLFGRESTDTQYF
NA,TRBV12-3/TRBV12-4,many,TRBJ2-7,TGTGCCAGCAGTTTGGGGTACAGGGAAAACTACGAGCAGTACTTC,CASSLGYRENYEQYF
NA,TRBV6-5,many,TRBJ1-6,TGTGCCAGCAGTTACTCCCTGGGGGATTCACCCCTCCACTTT,CASSYSLGDSPLHF
TRBD2,TRBV10-3,few,TRBJ2-1,TGTGCCAGCAGCGAGTCTGGGGGGCTAGCGGGGTACAATGAGCAGTTCTTC,CASSESGGLAGYNEQFF